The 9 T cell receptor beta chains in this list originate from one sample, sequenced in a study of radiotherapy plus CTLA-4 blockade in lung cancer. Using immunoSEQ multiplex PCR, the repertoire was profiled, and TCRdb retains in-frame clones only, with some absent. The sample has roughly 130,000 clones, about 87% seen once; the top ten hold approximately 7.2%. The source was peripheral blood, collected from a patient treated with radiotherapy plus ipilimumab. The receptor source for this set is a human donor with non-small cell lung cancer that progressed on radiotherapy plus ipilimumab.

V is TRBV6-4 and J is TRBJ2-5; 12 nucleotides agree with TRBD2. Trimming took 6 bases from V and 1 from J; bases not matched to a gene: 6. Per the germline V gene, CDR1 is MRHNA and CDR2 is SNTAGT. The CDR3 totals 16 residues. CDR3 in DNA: TGTGCCAGCAGCCCGACTAGCGGGAGTACCCAAGAGACCCAGTACTTC. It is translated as CASSPTSGSTQETQYF.

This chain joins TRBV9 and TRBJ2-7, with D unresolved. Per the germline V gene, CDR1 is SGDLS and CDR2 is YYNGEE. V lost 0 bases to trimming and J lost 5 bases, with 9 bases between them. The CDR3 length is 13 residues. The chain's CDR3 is CASSVGPTNEQYF. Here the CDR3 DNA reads TGTGCCAGCAGCGTAGGCCCGACGAACGAGCAGTACTTC.

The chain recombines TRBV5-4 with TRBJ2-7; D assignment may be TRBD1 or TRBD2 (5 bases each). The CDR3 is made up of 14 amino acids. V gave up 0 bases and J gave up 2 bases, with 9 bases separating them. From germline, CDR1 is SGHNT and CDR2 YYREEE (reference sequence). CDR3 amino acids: CASSLGGSPYEQYF. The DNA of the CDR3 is TGTGCCAGCAGCTTGGGGGGGAGCCCCTACGAGCAGTACTTC.

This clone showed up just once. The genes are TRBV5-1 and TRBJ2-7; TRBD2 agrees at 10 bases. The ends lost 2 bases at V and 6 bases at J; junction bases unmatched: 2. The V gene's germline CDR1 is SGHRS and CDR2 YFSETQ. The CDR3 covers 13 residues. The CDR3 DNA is TGCGCCAGCAGCTTCCAGCGGGAGGGCGAGCAGTACTTC. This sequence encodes CASSFQREGEQYF.

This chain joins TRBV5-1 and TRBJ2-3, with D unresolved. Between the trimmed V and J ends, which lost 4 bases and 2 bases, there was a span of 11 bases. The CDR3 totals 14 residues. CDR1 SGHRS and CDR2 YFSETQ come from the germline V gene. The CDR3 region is CASSPGGYTDTQYF. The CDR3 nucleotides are TGCGCCAGCAGCCCCGGTGGGTACACAGATACGCAGTATTTT.

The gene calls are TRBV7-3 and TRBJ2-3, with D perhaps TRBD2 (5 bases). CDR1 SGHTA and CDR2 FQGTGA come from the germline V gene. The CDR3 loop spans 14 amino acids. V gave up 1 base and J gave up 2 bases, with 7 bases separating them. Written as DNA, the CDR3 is TGTGCCAGCAGCTTAAGTCGGGACACAGATACGCAGTATTTT. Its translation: CASSLSRDTDTQYF.

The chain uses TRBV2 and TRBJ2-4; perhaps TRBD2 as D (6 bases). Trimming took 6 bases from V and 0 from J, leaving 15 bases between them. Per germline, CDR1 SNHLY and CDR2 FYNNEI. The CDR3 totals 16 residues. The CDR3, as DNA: TGTGCCAGCAGAAAACCGGGACTCCTAGCCAAAAACATTCAGTACTTC. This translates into CASRKPGLLAKNIQYF.

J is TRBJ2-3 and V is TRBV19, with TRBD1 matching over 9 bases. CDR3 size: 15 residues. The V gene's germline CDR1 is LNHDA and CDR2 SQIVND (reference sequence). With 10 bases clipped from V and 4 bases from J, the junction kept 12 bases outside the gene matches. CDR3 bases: TGTGCCACCTTTCCGGGACAGGGCATACCAGATACGCAGTATTTT. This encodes CATFPGQGIPDTQYF.

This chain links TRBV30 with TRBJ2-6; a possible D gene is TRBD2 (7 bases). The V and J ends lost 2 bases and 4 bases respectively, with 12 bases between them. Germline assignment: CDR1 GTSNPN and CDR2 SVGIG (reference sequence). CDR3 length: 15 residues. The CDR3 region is CAWSKGGAGANVLTF. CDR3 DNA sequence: TGTGCCTGGAGTAAGGGGGGGGCCGGGGCCAACGTCCTGACTTTC.